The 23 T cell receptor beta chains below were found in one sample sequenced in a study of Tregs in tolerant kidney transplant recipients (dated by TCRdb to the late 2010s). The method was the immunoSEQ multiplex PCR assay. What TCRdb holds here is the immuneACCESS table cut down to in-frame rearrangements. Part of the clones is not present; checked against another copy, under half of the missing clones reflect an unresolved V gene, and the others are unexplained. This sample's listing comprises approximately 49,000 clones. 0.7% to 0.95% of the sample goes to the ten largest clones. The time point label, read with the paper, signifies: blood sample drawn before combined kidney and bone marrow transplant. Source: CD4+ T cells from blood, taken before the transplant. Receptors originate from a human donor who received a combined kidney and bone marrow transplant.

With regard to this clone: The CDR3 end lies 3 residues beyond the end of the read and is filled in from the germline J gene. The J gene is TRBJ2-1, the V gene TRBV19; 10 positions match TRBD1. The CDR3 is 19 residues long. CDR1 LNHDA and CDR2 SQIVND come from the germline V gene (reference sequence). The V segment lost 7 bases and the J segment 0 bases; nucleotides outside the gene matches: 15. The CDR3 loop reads CASNNWDRGPQSSYNEQFF. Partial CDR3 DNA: TGTGCCAGTAACAACTGGGACAGGGGCCCACAGAGCTCCTACAATGAG.

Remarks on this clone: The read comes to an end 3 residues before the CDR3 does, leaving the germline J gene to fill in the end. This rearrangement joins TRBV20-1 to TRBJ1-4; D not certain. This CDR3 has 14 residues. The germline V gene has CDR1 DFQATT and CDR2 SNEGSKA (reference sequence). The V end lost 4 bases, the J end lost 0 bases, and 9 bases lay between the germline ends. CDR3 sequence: CSATDGATNEKLFF. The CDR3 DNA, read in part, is TGCAGTGCTACAGACGGTGCAACTAATGAAAAA.

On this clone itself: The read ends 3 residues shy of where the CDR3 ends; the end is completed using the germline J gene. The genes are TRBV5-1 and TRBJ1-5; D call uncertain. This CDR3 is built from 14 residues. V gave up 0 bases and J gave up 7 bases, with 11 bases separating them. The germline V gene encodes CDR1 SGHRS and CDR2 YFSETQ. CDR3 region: CASSLDSGNQPQHF. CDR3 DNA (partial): TGCGCCAGCAGCTTGGACAGCGGAAACCAGCCC.

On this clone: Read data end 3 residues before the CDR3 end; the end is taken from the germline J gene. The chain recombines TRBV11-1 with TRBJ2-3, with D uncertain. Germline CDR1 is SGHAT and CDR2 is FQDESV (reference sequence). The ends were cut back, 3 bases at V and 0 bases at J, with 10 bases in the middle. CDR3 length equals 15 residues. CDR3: CASSFDGGSTDTQYF. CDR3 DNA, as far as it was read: TGTGCCAGCAGCTTTGACGGCGGTAGCACAGATACG.

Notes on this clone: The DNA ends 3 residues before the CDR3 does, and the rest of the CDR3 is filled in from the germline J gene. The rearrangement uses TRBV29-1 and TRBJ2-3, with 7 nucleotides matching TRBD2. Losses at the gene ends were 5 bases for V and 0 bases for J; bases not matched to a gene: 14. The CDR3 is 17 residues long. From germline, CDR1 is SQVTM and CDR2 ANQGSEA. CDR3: CSVQTGQGLSSTDTQYF. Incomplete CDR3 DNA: TGCAGCGTTCAGACCGGGCAGGGACTATCTAGCACAGATACG.

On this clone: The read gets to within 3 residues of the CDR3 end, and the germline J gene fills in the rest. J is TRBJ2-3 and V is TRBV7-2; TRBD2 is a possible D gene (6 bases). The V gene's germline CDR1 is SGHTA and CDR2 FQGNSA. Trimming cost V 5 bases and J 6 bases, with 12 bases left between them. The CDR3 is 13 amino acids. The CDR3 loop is CASSPLTRDTQYF. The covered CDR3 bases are TGTGCCAGCAGCCCCCTGACTAGGGATACG. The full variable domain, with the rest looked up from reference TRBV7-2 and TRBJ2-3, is GAGVSQSPSNKVTEKGKDVELRCDPISGHTALYWYRQSLGQGLEFLIYFQGNSAPDKSGLPSDRFSAERTGGSVSTLTIQRTQQEDSAVYLCASSPLTRDTQYFGPGTRLTVL.

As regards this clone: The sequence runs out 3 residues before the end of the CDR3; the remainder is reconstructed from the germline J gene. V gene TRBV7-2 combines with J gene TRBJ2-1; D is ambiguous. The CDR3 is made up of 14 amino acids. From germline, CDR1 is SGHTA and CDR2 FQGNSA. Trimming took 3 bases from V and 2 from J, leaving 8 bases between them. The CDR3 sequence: CASSFISPYNEQFF. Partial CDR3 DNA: TGTGCCAGCAGCTTCATAAGCCCCTACAATGAG. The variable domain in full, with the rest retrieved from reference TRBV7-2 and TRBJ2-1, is GAGVSQSPSNKVTEKGKDVELRCDPISGHTALYWYRQSLGQGLEFLIYFQGNSAPDKSGLPSDRFSAERTGGSVSTLTIQRTQQEDSAVYLCASSFISPYNEQFFGPGTRLTVL.

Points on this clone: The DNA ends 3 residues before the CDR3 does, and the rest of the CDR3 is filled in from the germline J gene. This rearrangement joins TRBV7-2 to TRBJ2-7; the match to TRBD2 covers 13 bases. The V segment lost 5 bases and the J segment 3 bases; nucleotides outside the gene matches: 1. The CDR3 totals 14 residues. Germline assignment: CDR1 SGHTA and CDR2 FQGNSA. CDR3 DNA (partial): TGTGCCAGCAGCAGGACTAGCGGGAGCTACGAG. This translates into CASSRTSGSYE. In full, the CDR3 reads CASSRTSGSYEQYF. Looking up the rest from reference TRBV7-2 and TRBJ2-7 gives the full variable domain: GAGVSQSPSNKVTEKGKDVELRCDPISGHTALYWYRQSLGQGLEFLIYFQGNSAPDKSGLPSDRFSAERTGGSVSTLTIQRTQQEDSAVYLCASSRTSGSYEQYFGPGTRLTVT.

The CDR3 sequence: CSVARQGGRNEQFF. The sequenced part of the CDR3 DNA is TGCAGCGTTGCCCGACAGGGAGGTCGCAATGAG. The chain uses TRBV29-1 and TRBJ2-1, with a tentative D call TRBD1 (7 bases). The DNA ends 3 residues before the CDR3 does, and the rest of the CDR3 is filled in from the germline J gene. The CDR3 extends over 14 amino acids. V lost 4 bases and J 6 bases, leaving 16 bases between the germline ends. Germline CDR1 and CDR2: SQVTM and ANQGSEA.

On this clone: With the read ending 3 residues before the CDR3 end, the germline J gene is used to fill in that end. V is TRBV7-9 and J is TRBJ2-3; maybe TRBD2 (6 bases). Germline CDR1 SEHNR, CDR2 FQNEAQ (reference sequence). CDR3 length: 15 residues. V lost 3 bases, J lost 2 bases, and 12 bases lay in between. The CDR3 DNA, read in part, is TGTGCCAGCAGCTTCACCGGGACTGCCACAGATACG. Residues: CASSFTGTATDT. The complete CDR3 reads CASSFTGTATDTQYF.

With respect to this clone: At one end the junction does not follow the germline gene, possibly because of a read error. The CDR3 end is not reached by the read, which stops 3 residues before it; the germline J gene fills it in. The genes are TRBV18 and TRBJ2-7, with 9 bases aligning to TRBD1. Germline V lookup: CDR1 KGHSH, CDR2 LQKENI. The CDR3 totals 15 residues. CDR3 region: CASSPPGTGSSEQYF. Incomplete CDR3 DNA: TGTGCCAGCTCACCACCCGGGACAGGGTCCTCCGAG.

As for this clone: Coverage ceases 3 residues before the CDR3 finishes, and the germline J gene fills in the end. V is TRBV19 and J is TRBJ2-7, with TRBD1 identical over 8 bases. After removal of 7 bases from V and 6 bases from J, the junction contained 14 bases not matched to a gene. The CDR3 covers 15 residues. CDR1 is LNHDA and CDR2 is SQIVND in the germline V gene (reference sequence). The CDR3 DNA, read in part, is TGTGCCAGTAAGCCTGGACAGGGCCTCACTCTCGAG. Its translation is CASKPGQGLTLE. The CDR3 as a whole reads CASKPGQGLTLEQYF.

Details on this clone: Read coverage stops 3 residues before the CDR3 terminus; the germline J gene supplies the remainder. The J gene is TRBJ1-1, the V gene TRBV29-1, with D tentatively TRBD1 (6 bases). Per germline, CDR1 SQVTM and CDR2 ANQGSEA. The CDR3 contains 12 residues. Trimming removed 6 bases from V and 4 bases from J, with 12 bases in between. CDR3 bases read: TGCAGCGTGCAACAGGGTAGCACTGAA. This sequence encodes CSVQQGSTE. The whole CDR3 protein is CSVQQGSTEAFF.

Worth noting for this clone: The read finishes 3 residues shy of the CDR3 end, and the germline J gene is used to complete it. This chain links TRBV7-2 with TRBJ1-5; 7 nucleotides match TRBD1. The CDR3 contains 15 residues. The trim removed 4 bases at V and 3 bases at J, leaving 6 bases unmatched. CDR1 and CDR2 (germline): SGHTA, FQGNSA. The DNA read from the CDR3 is TGTGCCAGCAGCTCGGACAGGAATTACAATCAGCCC. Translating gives CASSSDRNYNQP. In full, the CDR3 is CASSSDRNYNQPQHF.

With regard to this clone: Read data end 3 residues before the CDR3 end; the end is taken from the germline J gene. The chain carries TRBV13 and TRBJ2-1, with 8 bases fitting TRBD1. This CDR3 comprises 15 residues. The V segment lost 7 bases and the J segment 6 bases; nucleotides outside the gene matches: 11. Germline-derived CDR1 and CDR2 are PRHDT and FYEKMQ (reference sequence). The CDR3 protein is CASTPAGGALNEQFF. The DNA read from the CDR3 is TGTGCCAGCACCCCCGCAGGGGGCGCCCTCAATGAG.

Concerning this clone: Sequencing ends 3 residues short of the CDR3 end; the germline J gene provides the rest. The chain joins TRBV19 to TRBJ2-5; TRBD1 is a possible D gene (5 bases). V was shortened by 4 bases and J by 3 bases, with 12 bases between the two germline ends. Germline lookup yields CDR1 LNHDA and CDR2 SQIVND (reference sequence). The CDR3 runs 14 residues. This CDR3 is CASSKTVPKETQYF. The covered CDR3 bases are TGTGCCAGTAGTAAGACAGTTCCGAAAGAGACC.

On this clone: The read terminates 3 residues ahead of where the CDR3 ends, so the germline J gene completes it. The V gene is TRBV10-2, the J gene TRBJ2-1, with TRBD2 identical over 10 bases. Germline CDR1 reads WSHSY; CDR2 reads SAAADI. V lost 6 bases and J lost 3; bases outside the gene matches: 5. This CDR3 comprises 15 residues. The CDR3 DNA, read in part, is TGCGCCAGCAGGACCATAGCGGGAGGCTACAATGAG. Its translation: CASRTIAGGYNE. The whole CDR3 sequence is CASRTIAGGYNEQFF.

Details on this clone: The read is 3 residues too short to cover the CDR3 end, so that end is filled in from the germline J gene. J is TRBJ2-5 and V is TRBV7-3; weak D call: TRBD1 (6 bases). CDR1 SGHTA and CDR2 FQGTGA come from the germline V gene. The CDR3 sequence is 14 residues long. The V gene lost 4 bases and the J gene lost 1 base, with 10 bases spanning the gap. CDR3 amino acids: CASSSTGFQETQYF. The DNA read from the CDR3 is TGTGCCAGCAGCTCCACAGGGTTCCAAGAGACC.

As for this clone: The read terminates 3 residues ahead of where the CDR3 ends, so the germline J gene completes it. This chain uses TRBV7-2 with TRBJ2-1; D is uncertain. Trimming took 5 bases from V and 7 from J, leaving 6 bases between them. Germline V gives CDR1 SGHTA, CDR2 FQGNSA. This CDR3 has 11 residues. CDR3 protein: CASSPRNEQFF. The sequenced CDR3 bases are TGTGCCAGCAGCCCCCGGAATGAG.

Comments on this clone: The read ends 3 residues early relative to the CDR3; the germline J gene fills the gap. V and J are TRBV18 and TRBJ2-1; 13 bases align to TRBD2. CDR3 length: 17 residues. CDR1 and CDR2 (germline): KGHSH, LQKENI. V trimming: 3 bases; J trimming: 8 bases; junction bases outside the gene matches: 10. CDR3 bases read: TGTGCCAGCTCACCCCAACTAGCGGGAGGGCCGGGGGATGAG. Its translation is CASSPQLAGGPGDE. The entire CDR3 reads CASSPQLAGGPGDEQFF.

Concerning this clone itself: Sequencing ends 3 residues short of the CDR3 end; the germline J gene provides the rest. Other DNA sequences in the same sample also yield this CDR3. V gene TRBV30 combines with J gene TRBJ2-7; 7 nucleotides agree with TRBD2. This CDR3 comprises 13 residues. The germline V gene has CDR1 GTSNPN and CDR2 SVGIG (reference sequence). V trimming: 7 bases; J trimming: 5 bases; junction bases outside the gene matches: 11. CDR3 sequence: CASSGTGGHEQYF. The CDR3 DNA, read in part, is TGTGCCTCCTCCGGGACGGGGGGTCACGAG. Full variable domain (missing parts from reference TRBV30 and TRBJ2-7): SQTIHQWPATLVQPVGSPLSLECTVEGTSNPNLYWYRQAAGRGLQLLFYSVGIGQISSEVPQNLSASRPQDRQFILSSKKLLLSDSGFYLCASSGTGGHEQYFGPGTRLTVT.

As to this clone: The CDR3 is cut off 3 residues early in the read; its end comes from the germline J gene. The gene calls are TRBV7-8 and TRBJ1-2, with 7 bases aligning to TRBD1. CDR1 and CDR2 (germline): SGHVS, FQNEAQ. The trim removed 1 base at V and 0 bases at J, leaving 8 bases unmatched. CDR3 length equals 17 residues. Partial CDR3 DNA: TGTGCCAGCAGCTTAGTGGCAGGGGGAAGATCTAACTATGGC. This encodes CASSLVAGGRSNYG. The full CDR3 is CASSLVAGGRSNYGYTF.

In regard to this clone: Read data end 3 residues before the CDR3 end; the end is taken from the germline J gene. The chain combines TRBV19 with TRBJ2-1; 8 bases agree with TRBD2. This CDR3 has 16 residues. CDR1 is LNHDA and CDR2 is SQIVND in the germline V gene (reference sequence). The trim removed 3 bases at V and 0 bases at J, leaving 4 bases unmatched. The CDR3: CASSINSGSSYNEQFF. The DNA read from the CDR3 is TGTGCCAGTAGTATTAACAGCGGGAGCTCCTACAATGAG.